This paragraph covers one T cell receptor (beta chain) sequence. This sample is part of a study of blood T cell repertoires in COVID-19. Study in general: Sources were T cells, B-cell-depleted T cells, or PBMCs; the material itself was cDNA or gDNA.

Participants were aged about 18 to 89 years, lived in 20 to 25 US areas, and enrolled virtually. Participants' reported clinical history set cohort assignment. The CDR3 length is 15 residues. The ends were cut back, 0 bases at V and 9 bases at J, with 13 bases in the middle. Germline loops: CDR1 SGHNT, CDR2 YYREEE (reference sequence). In the original processing: For nucleated cells, counts were estimated from reference gene primer amplification. Here immunoSEQ multiplex PCR was the method, and the copy in TCRdb shows in-frame clones only, minus some. V and J calls and clone size are given by that table; D and trimming were obtained from the DNA. The repertoire holds 200,000 to 250,000 clones, with 80% to 90% as singletons.

This chain uses TRBV5-4 with TRBJ1-6; TRBD1 might be the D (5 bases). This TCR was recovered from a woman aged 40 to 49 with acute COVID-19. The sample consisted of PBMCs or T cells enriched from blood (not recorded which). The CDR3 nucleotides read TGTGCCAGCAGCTTGGCCTCGGGGGGAAGTTCACCCCTCCACTTT. Its protein product is CASSLASGGSSPLHF.